What follows are 16 T cell receptor beta chains derived from one specimen sequenced in a study of blood T cell repertoires in COVID-19. Assay used: immunoSEQ multiplex PCR; TCRdb lists only in-frame clones, some missing. The sample records 200,000 to 250,000 clones, 80% to 85% being singletons. The material sequenced was peripheral blood. All receptors derive from a woman of 80 years or more with COVID-19, enrolled during active disease.

This clone appeared once. The V gene is TRBV18, the J gene TRBJ1-4; 8 bases align to TRBD1. Germline V CDR1 and CDR2: KGHSH, LQKENI. The V segment lost 3 bases and the J segment 4 bases; nucleotides outside the gene matches: 4. The CDR3 has 15 residues. In nucleotides, the CDR3 is TGTGCCAGCTCACCCCAGACAGGGGATAATGAAAAACTGTTTTTT. Its protein product is CASSPQTGDNEKLFF.

This clone was seen a handful of times. The V gene is TRBV30, the J gene TRBJ1-1, with 8 bases matching TRBD1. The CDR3 is 13 amino acids. The trim removed 3 bases at V and 9 bases at J, leaving 9 bases unmatched. The germline CDR1 and CDR2 sequences are GTSNPN and SVGIG (reference sequence). As DNA, the CDR3 is TGTGCCTGGAGGGTGGGACAGGCCAACCAAGCTTTCTTT. As protein: CAWRVGQANQAFF.

The chain couples TRBV28 to TRBJ1-2, with 7 positions matching TRBD1. The CDR3 runs 14 residues. The germline gives CDR1 MDHEN, CDR2 SYDVKM. V was pared by 1 base and J by 7 bases, with 6 bases of the junction left unmatched. The CDR3 sequence is CASSLSGTAFGYTF. The CDR3 DNA follows: TGTGCCAGCAGTTTATCCGGGACAGCCTTTGGCTACACCTTC.

The V call is TRBV11-1, the J call TRBJ1-2, with 7 bases fitting TRBD1. In germline, CDR1 is SGHAT, CDR2 FQDESV (reference sequence). The ends lost 3 bases at V and 4 bases at J; junction bases unmatched: 8. The CDR3 has 15 residues. This CDR3 reads CASSFSLDRFYGYTF. CDR3 sequence (DNA): TGTGCCAGCAGCTTCTCCCTGGACAGGTTCTATGGCTACACCTTC.

The genes are TRBV4-1 and TRBJ2-5; 11 nucleotides align to TRBD1. The CDR3 loop spans 15 amino acids. With V trimmed by 4 bases and J by 4 bases, 5 bases remained unmatched. Germline assignment: CDR1 MGHRA and CDR2 YSYEKL. The CDR3 DNA follows: TGCGCCAGCAGCCCTCCGGGACAGGGGGGAGAGACCCAGTACTTC. It yields the protein CASSPPGQGGETQYF.

The chain couples TRBV10-1 to TRBJ1-3, with a tentative D call TRBD1 (6 bases). This CDR3 is 14 amino acids long. CDR1 and CDR2 (germline): WNHNN, SYGVQD (reference sequence). The V end was cut by 11 bases, the J end by 2 bases, with 16 bases between. CDR3 loop: CARKNRATGNTIYF. The DNA of the CDR3 is TGCGCCCGCAAGAACAGGGCAACTGGAAACACCATATATTTT.

The genes are TRBV6-5 and TRBJ1-1, with D possibly matching TRBD1 (6 bases). Per germline, CDR1 MNHEY and CDR2 SVGAGI. V was cut by 11 bases and J by 4 bases, with 17 bases left in between. CDR3 length equals 13 residues. CDR3 residues: CAGRTGFGTEAFF. CDR3 nucleotides: TGTGCCGGAAGAACAGGGTTTGGCACTGAAGCTTTCTTT.

This sequence joins TRBV4-1 and TRBJ2-7; 7 positions match TRBD1. Germline values: CDR1 MGHRA, CDR2 YSYEKL. This CDR3 is 15 amino acids long. With V trimmed by 1 base and J by 4 bases, 7 bases remained unmatched. CDR3 loop: CASSQGQGLVYEQYF. The CDR3 DNA follows: TGCGCCAGCAGCCAAGGACAGGGTCTCGTTTACGAGCAGTACTTC.

This chain uses TRBV5-4 with TRBJ2-5; 12 bases align to TRBD2. This CDR3 is built from 15 residues. Trimming removed 1 base from V and 5 bases from J; junction bases left unmatched: 3. Germline assignment: CDR1 SGHNT and CDR2 YYREEE (reference sequence). Written as DNA, the CDR3 is TGTGCCAGCAGCTTGCCTAGCGGGGGGGTGGAGACCCAGTACTTC. It translates to CASSLPSGGVETQYF.

J is TRBJ2-1 and V is TRBV9; D is perhaps TRBD1 (6 bases). Germline CDR1 and CDR2: SGDLS and YYNGEE. Trimming pared 2 bases from V and 0 bases from J, leaving 9 bases between. The CDR3 is 15 residues long. CDR3: CASSVSRGSYNEQFF. CDR3 sequence (DNA): TGTGCCAGCAGCGTGAGCAGGGGCTCCTACAATGAGCAGTTCTTC.

The chain joins TRBV7-2 to TRBJ1-5, with D unclear. Between the trimmed V and J ends, which lost 2 bases and 6 bases, there was a span of 5 bases. Germline loops: CDR1 SGHTA, CDR2 FQGNSA. The CDR3 loop spans 12 amino acids. CDR3 sequence: CASSLNLQPQHF. For the CDR3, the DNA is TGTGCCAGCAGCTTAAATCTTCAGCCCCAGCATTTT.

The chain links TRBV30 to TRBJ1-2; tentatively, D is TRBD1 (5 bases). The CDR3 spans 13 residues. Trimming removed 0 bases from V and 6 bases from J, with 11 bases in between. Germline V gene data show CDR1 as GTSNPN and CDR2 as SVGIG (reference sequence). This CDR3 is CAWSVGVWDGYTF. The CDR3 DNA reads as TGTGCCTGGAGTGTAGGGGTATGGGATGGCTACACCTTC.

The V and J genes are TRBV5-4 and TRBJ1-2, with TRBD1 identical over 9 bases. With 5 bases clipped from V and 3 bases from J, the junction kept 5 bases outside the gene matches. Germline lookup yields CDR1 SGHNT and CDR2 YYREEE (reference sequence). The CDR3 sequence is 14 residues long. The CDR3, as DNA: TGTGCCAGCAGATCCTGGACAGGGGACTATGGCTACACCTTC. As protein: CASRSWTGDYGYTF.

The chain uses TRBV5-4 and TRBJ2-1; 7 nucleotides agree with TRBD1. Germline CDR1 is SGHNT and CDR2 is YYREEE (reference sequence). The CDR3 runs 14 residues. V dropped 4 bases and J dropped 3; count of bases not matched to a gene: 4. The CDR3: CASSVRQGYNEQFF. DNA of the CDR3: TGTGCCAGCAGCGTCCGACAGGGCTACAATGAGCAGTTCTTC.

The J gene is TRBJ1-5, the V gene TRBV28; no clear D gene. The CDR3 sequence is 15 residues long. CDR1 and CDR2 from the germline V gene are MDHEN and SYDVKM. The V gene lost 6 bases and the J gene lost 2 bases, with 14 bases spanning the gap. The CDR3 region is CASRVMTRGNQPQHF. CDR3 DNA: TGTGCCAGCAGGGTCATGACGAGGGGCAATCAGCCCCAGCATTTT.

CDR3 residues: CASSAAGQGARGYTF. In DNA, the CDR3 is TGTGCCAGCAGTGCCGCGGGACAGGGGGCGCGGGGCTACACCTTC. The chain carries TRBV28 and TRBJ1-2, with 12 bases aligning to TRBD1. Germline CDR1 MDHEN, CDR2 SYDVKM. The CDR3 has 15 amino acids. V lost 5 bases to trimming and J lost 8 bases; unmatched junction nucleotides: 9.